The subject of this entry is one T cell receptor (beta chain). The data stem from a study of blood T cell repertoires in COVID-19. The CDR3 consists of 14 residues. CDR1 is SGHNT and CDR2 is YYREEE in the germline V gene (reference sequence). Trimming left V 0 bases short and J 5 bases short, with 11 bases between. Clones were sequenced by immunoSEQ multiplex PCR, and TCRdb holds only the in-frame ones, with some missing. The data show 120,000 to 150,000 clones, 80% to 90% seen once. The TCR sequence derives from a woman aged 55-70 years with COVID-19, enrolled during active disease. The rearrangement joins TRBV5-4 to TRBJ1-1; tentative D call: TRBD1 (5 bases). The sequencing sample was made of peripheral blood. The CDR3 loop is CASSLDGGGTEAFF. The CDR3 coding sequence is TGTGCCAGCAGCTTGGATGGGGGGGGGACTGAAGCTTTCTTT.